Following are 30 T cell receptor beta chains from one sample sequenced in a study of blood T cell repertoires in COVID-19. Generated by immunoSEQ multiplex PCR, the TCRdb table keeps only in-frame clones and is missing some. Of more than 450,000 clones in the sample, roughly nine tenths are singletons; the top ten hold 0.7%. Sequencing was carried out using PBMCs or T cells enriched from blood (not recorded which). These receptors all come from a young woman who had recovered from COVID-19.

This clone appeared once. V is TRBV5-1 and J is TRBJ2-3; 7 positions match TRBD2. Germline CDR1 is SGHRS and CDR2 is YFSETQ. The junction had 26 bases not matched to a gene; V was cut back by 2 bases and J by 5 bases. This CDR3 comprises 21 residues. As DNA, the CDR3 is TGCGCCAGCAGCTTAAGGGGTAGGCGGGGGACCACGGAGGGACGCGGAGATACGCAGTATTTT. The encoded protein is CASSLRGRRGTTEGRGDTQYF. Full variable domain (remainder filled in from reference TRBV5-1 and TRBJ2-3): KAGVTQTPRYLIKTRGQQVTLSCSPISGHRSVSWYQQTPGQGLQFLFEYFSETQRNKGNFPGRFSGRQFSNSRSEMNVSTLELGDSALYLCASSLRGRRGTTEGRGDTQYFGPGTRLTVL.

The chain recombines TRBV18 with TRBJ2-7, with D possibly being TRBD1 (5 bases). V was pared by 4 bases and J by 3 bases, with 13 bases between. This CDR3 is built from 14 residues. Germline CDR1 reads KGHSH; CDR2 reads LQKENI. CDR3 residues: CASSLDRTFYEQYF. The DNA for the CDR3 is TGTGCCAGCTCACTCGACAGAACTTTCTACGAGCAGTACTTC.

CDR3 nucleotide sequence: TGTGCCATCAGTGGACTATATTCGAACTATGGCTACACCTTC. Its protein is CAISGLYSNYGYTF. V usage is TRBV10-3 and J usage is TRBJ1-2; D remains unclear. CDR1 ENHRY and CDR2 SYGVKD come from the germline V gene. CDR3 length equals 14 residues. V was cut by 4 bases and J by 2 bases, with 11 bases left in between.

CDR3 in DNA: TGTGCCAGCAGTCCTACCCCGGGATACCTCTACGAGCAGTACTTC. It translates to CASSPTPGYLYEQYF. The V gene is TRBV7-2, the J gene TRBJ2-7; a possible D gene is TRBD2 (5 bases). Per the germline V gene, CDR1 is SGHTA and CDR2 is FQGNSA. With 6 bases removed from V and 3 bases from J, the gap between germline ends came to 18 bases. This CDR3 region has 15 residues.

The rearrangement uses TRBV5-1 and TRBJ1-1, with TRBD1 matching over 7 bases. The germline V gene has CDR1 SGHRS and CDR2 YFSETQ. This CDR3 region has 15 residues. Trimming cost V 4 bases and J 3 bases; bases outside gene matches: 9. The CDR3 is CASSRSGGRDTEAFF. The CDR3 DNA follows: TGCGCCAGCAGCCGTTCAGGGGGACGGGACACTGAAGCTTTCTTT.

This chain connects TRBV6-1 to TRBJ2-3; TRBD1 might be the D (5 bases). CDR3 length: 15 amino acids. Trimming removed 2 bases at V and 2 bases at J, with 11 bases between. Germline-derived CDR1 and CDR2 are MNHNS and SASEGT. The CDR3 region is CASSERRQSTDTQYF. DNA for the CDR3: TGTGCCAGCAGTGAAAGGAGACAGTCCACAGATACGCAGTATTTT.

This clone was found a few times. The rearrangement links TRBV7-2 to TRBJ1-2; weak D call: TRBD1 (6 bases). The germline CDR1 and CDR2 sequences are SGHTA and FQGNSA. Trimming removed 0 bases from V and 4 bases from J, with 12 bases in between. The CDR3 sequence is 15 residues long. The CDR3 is CASSLAPGESYGYTF. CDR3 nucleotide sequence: TGTGCCAGCAGCTTAGCCCCAGGGGAGAGCTATGGCTACACCTTC.

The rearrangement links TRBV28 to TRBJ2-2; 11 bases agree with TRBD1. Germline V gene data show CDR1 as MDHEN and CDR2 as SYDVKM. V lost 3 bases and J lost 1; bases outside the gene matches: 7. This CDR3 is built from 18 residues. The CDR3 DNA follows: TGTGCCAGCAGTTTTGGACAGGGGGCGCCCCAGAACACCGGGGAGCTGTTTTTT. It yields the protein CASSFGQGAPQNTGELFF. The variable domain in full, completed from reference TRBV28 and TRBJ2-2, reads DVKVTQSSRYLVKRTGEKVFLECVQDMDHENMFWYRQDPGLGLRLIYFSYDVKMKEKGDIPEGYSVSREKKERFSLILESASTNQTSMYLCASSFGQGAPQNTGELFFGEGSRLTVL.

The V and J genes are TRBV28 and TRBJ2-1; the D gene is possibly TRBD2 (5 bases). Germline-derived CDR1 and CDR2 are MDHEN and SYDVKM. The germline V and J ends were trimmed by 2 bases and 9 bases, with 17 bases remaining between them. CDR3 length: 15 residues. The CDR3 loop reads CASSLGLNSRGEQFF. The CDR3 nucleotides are TGTGCCAGCAGTTTAGGTTTGAATTCCCGGGGTGAGCAGTTCTTC. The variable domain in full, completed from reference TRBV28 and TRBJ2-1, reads DVKVTQSSRYLVKRTGEKVFLECVQDMDHENMFWYRQDPGLGLRLIYFSYDVKMKEKGDIPEGYSVSREKKERFSLILESASTNQTSMYLCASSLGLNSRGEQFFGPGTRLTVL.

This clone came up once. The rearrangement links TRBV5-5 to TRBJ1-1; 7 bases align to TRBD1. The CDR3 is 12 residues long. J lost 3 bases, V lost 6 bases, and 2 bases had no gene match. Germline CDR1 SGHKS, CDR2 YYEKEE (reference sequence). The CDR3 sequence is CASTQGDTEAFF. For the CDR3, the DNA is TGTGCCAGCACCCAGGGGGACACTGAAGCTTTCTTT.

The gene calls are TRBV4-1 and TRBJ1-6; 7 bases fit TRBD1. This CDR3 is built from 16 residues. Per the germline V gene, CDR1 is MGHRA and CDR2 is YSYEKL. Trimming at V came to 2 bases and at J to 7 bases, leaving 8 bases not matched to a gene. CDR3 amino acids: CASSQLWTGGNSPLHF. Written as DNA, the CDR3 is TGCGCCAGCAGCCAACTCTGGACAGGTGGAAATTCACCCCTCCACTTT.

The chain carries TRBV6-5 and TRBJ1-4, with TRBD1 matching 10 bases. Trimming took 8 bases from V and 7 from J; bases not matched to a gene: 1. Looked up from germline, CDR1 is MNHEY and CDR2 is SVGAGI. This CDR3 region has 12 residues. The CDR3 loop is CASRTGGEKLFF. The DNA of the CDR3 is TGTGCCAGCCGGACAGGGGGTGAAAAACTGTTTTTT.

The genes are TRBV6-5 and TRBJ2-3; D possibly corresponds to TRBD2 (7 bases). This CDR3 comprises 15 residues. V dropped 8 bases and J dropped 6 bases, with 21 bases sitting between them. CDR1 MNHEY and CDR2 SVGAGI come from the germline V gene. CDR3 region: CASARGAGTLDTQYF. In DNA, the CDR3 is TGTGCCAGCGCCCGGGGGGCTGGAACGTTGGATACGCAGTATTTT.

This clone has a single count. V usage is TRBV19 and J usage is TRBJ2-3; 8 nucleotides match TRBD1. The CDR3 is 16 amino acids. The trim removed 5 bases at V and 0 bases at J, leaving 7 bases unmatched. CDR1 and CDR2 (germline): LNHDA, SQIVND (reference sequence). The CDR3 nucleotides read TGTGCCAGTAGTCTCACAGGGGGGAGGAGCACAGATACGCAGTATTTT. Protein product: CASSLTGGRSTDTQYF.

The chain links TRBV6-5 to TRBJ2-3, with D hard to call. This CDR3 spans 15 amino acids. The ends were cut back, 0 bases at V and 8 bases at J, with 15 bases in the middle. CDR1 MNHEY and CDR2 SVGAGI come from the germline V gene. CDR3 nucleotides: TGTGCCAGCAGTTACTCTGCTGGGTTCCGGAGTACGCAGTATTTT. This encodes CASSYSAGFRSTQYF.

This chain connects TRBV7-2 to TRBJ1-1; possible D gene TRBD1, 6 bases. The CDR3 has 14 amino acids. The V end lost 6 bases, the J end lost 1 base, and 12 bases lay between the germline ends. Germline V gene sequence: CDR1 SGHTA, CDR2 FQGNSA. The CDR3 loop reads CASRWGGPNTEAFF. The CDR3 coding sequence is TGTGCCAGCAGATGGGGGGGGCCGAACACTGAAGCTTTCTTT.

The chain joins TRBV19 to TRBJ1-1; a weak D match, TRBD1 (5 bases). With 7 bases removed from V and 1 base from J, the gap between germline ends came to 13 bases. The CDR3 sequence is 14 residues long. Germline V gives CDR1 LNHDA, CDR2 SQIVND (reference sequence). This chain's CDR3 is CASTGRVANTEAFF. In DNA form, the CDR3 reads TGTGCCAGTACCGGCAGGGTGGCGAACACTGAAGCTTTCTTT. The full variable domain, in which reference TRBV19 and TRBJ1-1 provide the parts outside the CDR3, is DGGITQSPKYLFRKEGQNVTLSCEQNLNHDAMYWYRQDPGQGLRLIYYSQIVNDFQKGDIAEGYSVSREKKESFPLTVTSAQKNPTAFYLCASTGRVANTEAFFGQGTRLTVV.

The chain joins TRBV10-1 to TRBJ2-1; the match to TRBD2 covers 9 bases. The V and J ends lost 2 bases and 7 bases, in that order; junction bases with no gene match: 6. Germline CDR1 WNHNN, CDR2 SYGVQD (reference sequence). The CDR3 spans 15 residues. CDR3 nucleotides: TGCGCCAGCAGTGAGGGGCGGGGGGGCCTAAATGAGCAGTTCTTC. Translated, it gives CASSEGRGGLNEQFF.

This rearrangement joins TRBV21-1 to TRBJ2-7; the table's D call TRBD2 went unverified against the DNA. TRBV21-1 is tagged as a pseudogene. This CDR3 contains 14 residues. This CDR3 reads CASSKGRGTYEQYF. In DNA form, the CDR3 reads TGTGCCAGCAGCAAAGGGAGGGGCACCTACGAGCAGTACTTC.

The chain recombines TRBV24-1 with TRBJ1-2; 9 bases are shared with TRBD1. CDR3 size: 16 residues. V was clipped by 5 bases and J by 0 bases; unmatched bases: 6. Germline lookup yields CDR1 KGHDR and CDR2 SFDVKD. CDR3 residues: CATSGDREGANYGYTF. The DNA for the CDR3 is TGTGCCACCAGTGGGGACAGGGAGGGAGCTAACTATGGCTACACCTTC.

CDR3 sequence reads: CASSLEREGTQYF. The CDR3 DNA follows: TGTGCCAGCAGCTTGGAGAGGGAAGGGACCCAGTACTTC. V gene TRBV5-4 combines with J gene TRBJ2-5; the D gene is possibly TRBD2 (5 bases). Germline CDR1 is SGHNT and CDR2 is YYREEE (reference sequence). The length of the CDR3 is 13 residues. The germline V and J ends were trimmed by 0 bases and 7 bases, with 10 bases remaining between them.

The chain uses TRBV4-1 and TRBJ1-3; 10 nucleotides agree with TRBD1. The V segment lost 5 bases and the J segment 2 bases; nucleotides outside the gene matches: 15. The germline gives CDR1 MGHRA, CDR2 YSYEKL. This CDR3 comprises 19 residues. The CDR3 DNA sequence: TGCGCCAGCAGCAAGCTGGGACAGGGGCCCCGGAGGACTGGAAACACCATATATTTT. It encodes CASSKLGQGPRRTGNTIYF.

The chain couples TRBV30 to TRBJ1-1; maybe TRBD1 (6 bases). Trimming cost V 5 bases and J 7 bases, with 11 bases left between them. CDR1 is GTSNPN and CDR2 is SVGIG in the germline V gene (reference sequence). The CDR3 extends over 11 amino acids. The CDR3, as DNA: TGTGCCTGGCGACGGACAGTTGAAGCTTTCTTT. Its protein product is CAWRRTVEAFF. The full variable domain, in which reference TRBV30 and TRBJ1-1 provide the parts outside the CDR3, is SQTIHQWPATLVQPVGSPLSLECTVEGTSNPNLYWYRQAAGRGLQLLFYSVGIGQISSEVPQNLSASRPQDRQFILSSKKLLLSDSGFYLCAWRRTVEAFFGQGTRLTVV.

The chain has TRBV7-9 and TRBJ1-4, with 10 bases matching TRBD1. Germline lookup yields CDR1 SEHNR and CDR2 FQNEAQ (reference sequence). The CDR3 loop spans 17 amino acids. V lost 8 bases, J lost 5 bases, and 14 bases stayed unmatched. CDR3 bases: TGTGCCAGCTCCACGTCCCGGGACAGGGGTTCAAATGAAAAACTGTTTTTT. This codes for CASSTSRDRGSNEKLFF.

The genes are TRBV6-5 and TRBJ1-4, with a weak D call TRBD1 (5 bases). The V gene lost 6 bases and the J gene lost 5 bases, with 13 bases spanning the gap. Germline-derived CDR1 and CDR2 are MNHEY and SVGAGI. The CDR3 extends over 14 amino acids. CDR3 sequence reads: CASSLGLFNEKLFF. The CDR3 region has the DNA TGTGCCAGCAGCCTGGGACTGTTCAATGAAAAACTGTTTTTT.

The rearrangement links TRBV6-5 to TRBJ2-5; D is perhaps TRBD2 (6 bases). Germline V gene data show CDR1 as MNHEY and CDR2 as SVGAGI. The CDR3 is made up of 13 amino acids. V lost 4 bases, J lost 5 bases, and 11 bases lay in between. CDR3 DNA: TGTGCCAGCAGTTGGGACTTCGAGGAGACCCAGTACTTC. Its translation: CASSWDFEETQYF.

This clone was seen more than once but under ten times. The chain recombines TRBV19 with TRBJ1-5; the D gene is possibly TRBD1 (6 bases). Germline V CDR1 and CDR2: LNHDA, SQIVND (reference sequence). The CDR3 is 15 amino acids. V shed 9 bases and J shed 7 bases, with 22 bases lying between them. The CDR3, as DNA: TGTGCCAGCGGAGGGGGGGGTGAGATCGGGCAGCCCCAGCATTTT. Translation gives CASGGGGEIGQPQHF.

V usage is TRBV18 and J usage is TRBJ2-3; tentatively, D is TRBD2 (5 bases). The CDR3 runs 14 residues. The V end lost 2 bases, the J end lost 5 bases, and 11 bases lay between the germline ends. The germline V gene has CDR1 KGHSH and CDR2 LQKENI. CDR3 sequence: CASSPASSRDTQYF. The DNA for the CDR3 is TGTGCCAGCTCACCAGCTAGCAGCCGAGATACGCAGTATTTT.

The CDR3 here is CASSAHPRAEDSPLHF. CDR3 sequence (DNA): TGTGCCAGCAGCGCCCATCCCAGGGCCGAGGATTCACCCCTCCACTTT. The chain employs TRBV9 and TRBJ1-6; the D gene is possibly TRBD1 (5 bases). The V end lost 3 bases, the J end lost 8 bases, and 18 bases lay between the germline ends. The CDR3 has 16 amino acids. Germline loops: CDR1 SGDLS, CDR2 YYNGEE.

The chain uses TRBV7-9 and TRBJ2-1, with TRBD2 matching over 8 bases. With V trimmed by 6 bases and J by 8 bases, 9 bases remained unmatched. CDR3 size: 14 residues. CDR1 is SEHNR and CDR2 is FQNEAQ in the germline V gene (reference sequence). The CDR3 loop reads CASRVAGMADEQFF. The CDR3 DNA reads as TGTGCCAGCAGGGTAGCGGGAATGGCAGATGAGCAGTTCTTC.